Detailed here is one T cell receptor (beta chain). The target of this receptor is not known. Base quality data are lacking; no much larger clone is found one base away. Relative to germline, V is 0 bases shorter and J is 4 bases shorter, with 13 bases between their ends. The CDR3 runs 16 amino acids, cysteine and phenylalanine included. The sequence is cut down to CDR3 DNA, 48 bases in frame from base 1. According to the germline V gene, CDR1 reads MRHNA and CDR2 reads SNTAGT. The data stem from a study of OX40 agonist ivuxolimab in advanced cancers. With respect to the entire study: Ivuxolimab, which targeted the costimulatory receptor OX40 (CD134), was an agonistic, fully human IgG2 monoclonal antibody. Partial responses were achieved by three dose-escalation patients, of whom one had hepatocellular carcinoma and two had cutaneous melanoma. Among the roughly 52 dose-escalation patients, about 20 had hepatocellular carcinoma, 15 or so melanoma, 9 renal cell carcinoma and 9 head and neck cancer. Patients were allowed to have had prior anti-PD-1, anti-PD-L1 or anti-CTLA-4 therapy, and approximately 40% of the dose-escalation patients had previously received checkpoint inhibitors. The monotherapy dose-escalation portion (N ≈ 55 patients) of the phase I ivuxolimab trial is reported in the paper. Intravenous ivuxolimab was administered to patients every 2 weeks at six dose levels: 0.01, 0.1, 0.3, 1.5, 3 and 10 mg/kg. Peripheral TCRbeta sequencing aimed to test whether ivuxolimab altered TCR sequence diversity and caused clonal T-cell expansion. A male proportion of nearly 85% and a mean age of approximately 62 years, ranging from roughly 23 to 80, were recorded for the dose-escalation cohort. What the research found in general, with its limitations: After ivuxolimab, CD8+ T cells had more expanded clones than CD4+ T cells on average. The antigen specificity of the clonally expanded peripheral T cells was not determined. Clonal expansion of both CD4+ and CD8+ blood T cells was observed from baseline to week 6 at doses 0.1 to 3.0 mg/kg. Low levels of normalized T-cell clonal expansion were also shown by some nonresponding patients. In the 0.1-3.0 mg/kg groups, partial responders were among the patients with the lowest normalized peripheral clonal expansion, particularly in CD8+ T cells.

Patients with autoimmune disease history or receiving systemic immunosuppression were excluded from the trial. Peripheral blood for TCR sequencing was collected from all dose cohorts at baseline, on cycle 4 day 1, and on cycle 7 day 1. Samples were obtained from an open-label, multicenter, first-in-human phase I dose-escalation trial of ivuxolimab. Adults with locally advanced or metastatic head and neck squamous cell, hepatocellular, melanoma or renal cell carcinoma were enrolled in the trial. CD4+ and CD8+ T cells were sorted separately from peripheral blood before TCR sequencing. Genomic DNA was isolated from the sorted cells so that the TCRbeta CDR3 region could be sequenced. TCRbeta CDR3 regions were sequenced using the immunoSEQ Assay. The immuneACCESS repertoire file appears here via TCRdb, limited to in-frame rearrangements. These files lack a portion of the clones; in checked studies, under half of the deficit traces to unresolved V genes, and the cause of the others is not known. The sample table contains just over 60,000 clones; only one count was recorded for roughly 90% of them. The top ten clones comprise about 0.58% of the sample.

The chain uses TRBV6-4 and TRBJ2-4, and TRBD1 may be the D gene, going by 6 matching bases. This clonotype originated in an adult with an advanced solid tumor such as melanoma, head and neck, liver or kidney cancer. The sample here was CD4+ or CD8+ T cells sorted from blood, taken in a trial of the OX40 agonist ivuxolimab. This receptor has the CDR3 CASSDSGSGDKNIQYF. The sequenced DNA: TGTGCCAGCAGTGACTCTGGGTCAGGGGATAAAAACATTCAGTACTTC.